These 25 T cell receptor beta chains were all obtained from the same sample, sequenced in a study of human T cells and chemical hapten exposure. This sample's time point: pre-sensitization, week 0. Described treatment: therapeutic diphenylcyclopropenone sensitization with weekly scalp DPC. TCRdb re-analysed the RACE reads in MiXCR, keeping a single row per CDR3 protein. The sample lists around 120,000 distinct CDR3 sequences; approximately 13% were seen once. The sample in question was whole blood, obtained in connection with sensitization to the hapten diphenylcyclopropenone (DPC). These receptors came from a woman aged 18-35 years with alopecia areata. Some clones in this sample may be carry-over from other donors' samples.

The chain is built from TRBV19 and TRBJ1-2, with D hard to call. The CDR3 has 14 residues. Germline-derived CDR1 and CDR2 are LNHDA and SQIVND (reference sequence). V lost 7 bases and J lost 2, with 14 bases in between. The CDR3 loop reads CASTSRNWNYGYTF. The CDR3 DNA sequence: TGTGCCAGTACTTCCCGTAATTGGAACTATGGCTACACCTTC. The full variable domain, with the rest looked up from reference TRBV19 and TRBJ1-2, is DGGITQSPKYLFRKEGQNVTLSCEQNLNHDAMYWYRQDPGQGLRLIYYSQIVNDFQKGDIAEGYSVSREKKESFPLTVTSAQKNPTAFYLCASTSRNWNYGYTFGSGTRLTVV.

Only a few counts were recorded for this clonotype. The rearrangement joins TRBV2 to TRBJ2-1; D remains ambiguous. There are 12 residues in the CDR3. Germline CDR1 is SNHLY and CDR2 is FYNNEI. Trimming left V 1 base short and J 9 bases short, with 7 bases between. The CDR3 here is CASSEDWVEQFF. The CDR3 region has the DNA TGTGCCAGCAGTGAAGATTGGGTTGAGCAGTTCTTC.

The CDR3 DNA sequence: TGCAGCGTTGCAGTCAACTATGGCTACACCTTC. As protein: CSVAVNYGYTF. The gene calls are TRBV29-1 and TRBJ1-2; D is uncertain. Germline V gene data show CDR1 as SQVTM and CDR2 as ANQGSEA. Trimming pared 4 bases from V and 2 bases from J, leaving 5 bases between. CDR3 size: 11 residues.

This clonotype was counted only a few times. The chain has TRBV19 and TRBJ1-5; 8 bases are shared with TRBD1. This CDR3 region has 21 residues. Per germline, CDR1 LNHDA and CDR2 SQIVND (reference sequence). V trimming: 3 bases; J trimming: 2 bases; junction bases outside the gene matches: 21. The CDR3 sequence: CASSMDARRPGQGYGNQPQHF. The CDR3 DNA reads TGTGCCAGTAGTATGGATGCGCGGCGGCCCGGACAGGGTTACGGCAATCAGCCCCAGCATTTT.

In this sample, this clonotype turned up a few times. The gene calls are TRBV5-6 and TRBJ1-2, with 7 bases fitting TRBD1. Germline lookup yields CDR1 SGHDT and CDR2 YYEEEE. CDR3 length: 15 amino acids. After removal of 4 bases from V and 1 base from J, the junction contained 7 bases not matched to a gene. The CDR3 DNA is TGTGCCAGCAGCATCCGGGACAGAATTAACTATGGCTACACCTTC. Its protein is CASSIRDRINYGYTF.

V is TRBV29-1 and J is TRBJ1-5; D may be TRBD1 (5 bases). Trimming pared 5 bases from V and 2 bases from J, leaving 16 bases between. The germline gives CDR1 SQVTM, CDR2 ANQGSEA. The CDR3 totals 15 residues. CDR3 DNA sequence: TGCAGCGTTAGACGAGGTTTCAGGGGCAATCAGCCCCAGCATTTT. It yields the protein CSVRRGFRGNQPQHF.

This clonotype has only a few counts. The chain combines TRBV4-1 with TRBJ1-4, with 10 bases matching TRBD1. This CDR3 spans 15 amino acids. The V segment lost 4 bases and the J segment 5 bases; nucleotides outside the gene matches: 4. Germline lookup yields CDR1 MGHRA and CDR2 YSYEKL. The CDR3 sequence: CASSRRTGGNEKLFF. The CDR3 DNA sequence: TGCGCCAGCAGCCGTCGGACAGGGGGAAATGAAAAACTGTTTTTT.

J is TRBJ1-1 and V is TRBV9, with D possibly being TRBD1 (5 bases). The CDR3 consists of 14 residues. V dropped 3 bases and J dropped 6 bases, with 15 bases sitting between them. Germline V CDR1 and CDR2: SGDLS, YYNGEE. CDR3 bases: TGTGCCAGCAGCGGGGGGATCAGCGACCCTGAAGCTTTCTTT. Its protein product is CASSGGISDPEAFF.

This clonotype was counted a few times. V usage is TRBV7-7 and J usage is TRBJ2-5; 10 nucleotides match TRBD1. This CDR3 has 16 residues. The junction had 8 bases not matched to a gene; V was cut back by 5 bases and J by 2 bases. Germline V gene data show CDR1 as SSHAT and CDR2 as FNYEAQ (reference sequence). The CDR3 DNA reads TGTGCCAGCAGCCTAAGACAGGGGGCAGGGCAAGAGACCCAGTACTTC. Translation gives CASSLRQGAGQETQYF.

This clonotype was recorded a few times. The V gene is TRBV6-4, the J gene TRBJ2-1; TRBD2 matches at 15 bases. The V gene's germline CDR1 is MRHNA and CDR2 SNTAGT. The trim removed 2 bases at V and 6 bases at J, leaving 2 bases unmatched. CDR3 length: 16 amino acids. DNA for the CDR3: TGTGCCAGCAGTGACGGGACTAGCGGGGGGAGCAATGAGCAGTTCTTC. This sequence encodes CASSDGTSGGSNEQFF.

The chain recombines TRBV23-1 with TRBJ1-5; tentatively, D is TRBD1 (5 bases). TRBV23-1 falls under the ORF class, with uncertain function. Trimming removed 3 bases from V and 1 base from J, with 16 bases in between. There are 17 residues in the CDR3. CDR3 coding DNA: TGCGCCAGCAGTCACGAAGGGACGGAAGGGAGCAATCAGCCCCAGCATTTT. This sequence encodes CASSHEGTEGSNQPQHF.

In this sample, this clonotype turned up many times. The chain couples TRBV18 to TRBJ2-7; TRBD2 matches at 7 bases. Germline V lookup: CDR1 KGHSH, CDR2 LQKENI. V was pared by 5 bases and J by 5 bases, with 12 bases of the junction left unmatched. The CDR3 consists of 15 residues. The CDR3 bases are TGTGCCAGCTCAAGTCCGGGGGGACTACGAAACGAGCAGTACTTC. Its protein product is CASSSPGGLRNEQYF. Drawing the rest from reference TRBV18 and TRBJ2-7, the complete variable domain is NAGVMQNPRHLVRRRGQEARLRCSPMKGHSHVYWYRQLPEEGLKFMVYLQKENIIDESGMPKERFSAEFPKEGPSILRIQQVVRGDSAAYFCASSSPGGLRNEQYFGPGTRLTVT.

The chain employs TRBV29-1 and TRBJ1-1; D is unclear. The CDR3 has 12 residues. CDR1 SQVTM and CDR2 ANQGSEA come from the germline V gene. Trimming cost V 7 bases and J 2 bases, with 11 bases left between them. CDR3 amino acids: CSGGKLNTEAFF. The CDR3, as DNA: TGCAGCGGGGGTAAGCTTAACACTGAAGCTTTCTTT.

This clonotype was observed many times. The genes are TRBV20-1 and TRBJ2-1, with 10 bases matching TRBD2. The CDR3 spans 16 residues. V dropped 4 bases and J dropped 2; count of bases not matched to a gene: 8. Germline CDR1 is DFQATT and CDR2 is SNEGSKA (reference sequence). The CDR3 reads CSATNLAGVTYNEQFF. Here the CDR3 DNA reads TGCAGTGCTACGAACCTAGCGGGGGTAACCTACAATGAGCAGTTCTTC.

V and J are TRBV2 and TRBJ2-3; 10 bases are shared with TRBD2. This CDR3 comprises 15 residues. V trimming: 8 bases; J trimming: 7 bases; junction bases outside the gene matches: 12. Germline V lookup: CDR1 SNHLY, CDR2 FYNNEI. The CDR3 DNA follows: TGTGCCAGCCTTCATAGGGCTAGCGGGGGTTATACGCAGTATTTT. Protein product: CASLHRASGGYTQYF. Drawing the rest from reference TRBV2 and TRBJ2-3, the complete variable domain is EPEVTQTPSHQVTQMGQEVILRCVPISNHLYFYWYRQILGQKVEFLVSFYNNEISEKSEIFDDQFSVERPDGSNFTLKIRSTKLEDSAMYFCASLHRASGGYTQYFGPGTRLTVL.

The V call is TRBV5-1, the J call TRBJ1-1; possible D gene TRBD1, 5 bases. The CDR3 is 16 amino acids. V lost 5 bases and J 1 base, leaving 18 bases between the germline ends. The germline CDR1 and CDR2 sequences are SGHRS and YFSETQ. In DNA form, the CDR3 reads TGCGCCAGCAGACCAGGGTCATCGAGGGGGAACACTGAAGCTTTCTTT. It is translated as CASRPGSSRGNTEAFF.

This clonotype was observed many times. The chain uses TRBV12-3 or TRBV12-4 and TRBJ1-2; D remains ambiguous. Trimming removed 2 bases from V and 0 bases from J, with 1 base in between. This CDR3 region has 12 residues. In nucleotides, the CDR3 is TGTGCCAGCAGTTTAACTAACTATGGCTACACCTTC. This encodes CASSLTNYGYTF.

CDR3 sequence (DNA): TGTGCCTGGGACCTCGAGGGGCAGGCGGCGGTAGGAAAACTGTTTTTT. Residues: CAWDLEGQAAVGKLFF. V is TRBV30 and J is TRBJ1-4; D is possibly TRBD1 (5 bases). CDR1 and CDR2 (germline): GTSNPN, SVGIG (reference sequence). The V end lost 5 bases, the J end lost 10 bases, and 26 bases lay between the germline ends. This CDR3 is 16 amino acids long.

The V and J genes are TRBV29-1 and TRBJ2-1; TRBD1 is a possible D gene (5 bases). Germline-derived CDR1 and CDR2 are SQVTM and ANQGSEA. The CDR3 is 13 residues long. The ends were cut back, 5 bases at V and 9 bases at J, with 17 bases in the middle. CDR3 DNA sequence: TGCAGCGTTACGATCCAGGGTAGGGGTGAGCAGTTCTTC. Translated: CSVTIQGRGEQFF.

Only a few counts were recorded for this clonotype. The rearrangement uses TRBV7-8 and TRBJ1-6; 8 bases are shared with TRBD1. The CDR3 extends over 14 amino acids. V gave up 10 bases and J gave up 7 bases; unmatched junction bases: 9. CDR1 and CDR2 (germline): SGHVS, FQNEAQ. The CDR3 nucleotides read TGTGCCATGTCCGGTAACAGGGGGAATTCACCCCTCCACTTT. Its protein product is CAMSGNRGNSPLHF.

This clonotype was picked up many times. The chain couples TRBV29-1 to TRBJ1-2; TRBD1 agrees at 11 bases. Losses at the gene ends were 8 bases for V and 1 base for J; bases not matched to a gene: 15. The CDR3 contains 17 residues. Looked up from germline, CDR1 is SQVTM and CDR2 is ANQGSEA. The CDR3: CSFHSPGQGDGNYGYTF. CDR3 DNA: TGCAGCTTCCACTCACCGGGACAGGGGGACGGTAACTATGGCTACACCTTC.

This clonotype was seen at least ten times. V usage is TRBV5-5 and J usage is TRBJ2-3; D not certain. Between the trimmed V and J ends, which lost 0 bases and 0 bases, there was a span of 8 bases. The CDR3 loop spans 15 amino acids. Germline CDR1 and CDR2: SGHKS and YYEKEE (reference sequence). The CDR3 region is CASSLVSTSTDTQYF. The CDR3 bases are TGTGCCAGCAGCTTGGTCTCGACTAGCACAGATACGCAGTATTTT. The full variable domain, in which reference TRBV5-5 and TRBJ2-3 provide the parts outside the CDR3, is DAGVTQSPTHLIKTRGQQVTLRCSPISGHKSVSWYQQVLGQGPQFIFQYYEKEERGRGNFPDRFSARQFPNYSSELNVNALLLGDSALYLCASSLVSTSTDTQYFGPGTRLTVL.

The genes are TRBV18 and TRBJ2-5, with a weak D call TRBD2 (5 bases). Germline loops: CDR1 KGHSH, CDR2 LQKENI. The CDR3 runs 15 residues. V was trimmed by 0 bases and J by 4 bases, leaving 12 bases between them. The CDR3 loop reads CASSPPAPGGETQYF. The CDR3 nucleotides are TGTGCCAGCTCACCACCGGCACCCGGAGGAGAGACCCAGTACTTC.

In nucleotides, the CDR3 is TGTGCCAGCAGTCCCCAGGGGGTTGGGTCCTACGAGCAGTACTTC. This gives the protein CASSPQGVGSYEQYF. This rearrangement joins TRBV2 to TRBJ2-7; TRBD1 aligns across 7 bases. After removal of 5 bases from V and 1 base from J, the junction contained 8 bases not matched to a gene. This CDR3 comprises 15 residues. Germline values: CDR1 SNHLY, CDR2 FYNNEI.

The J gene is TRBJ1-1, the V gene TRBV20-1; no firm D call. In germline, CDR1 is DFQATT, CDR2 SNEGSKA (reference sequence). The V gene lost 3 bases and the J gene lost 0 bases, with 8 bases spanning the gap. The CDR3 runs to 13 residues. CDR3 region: CSASDTLNTEAFF. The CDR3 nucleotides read TGCAGTGCTAGTGACACCCTGAACACTGAAGCTTTCTTT.